A single sample is the source of the 27 T cell receptor beta chains below, sequenced in a study of blood T cell repertoires in COVID-19 (dated by TCRdb to 2018 to 2021). Library preparation used the immunoSEQ multiplex PCR assay. The table comes from immuneACCESS by way of TCRdb, which keeps in-frame sequences with V and J called. Part of the clones is missing from these tables; in studies checked, under half for an unresolved V gene and the rest for unknown reasons. This sample gives about 35,000 clones in total; roughly 74% of them show up just once. About 15% of the sample comes from the top ten. Sequenced input: peripheral blood. All receptors come from a man older than 75 with active or convalescent COVID-19.

V is TRBV4-2 and J is TRBJ2-1, with 12 bases lining up with TRBD2. CDR1 is LGHNA, CDR2 YNFKEQ, per germline. There are 17 residues in the CDR3. The V gene end was trimmed by 2 bases and the J gene end by 3 bases; junction bases not matched to a gene: 5. CDR3 residues: CASSQTLTSGSYNEQFF. Here the CDR3 DNA reads TGTGCCAGCAGCCAAACCCTGACTAGCGGGAGCTACAATGAGCAGTTCTTC.

The table lists this clone with a few counts. The chain uses TRBV5-1 and TRBJ2-6; D possibly corresponds to TRBD2 (5 bases). Germline V gene lookup returns CDR1 SGHRS and CDR2 YFSETQ. V lost 3 bases, J lost 2 bases, and 12 bases lay in between. CDR3 size: 16 residues. The chain's CDR3 is CASSYRGLTGANVLTF. The CDR3 DNA sequence: TGCGCCAGCAGCTACCGGGGATTAACTGGGGCCAACGTCCTGACTTTC.

The chain employs TRBV5-1 and TRBJ1-4; D unclear. This CDR3 is 13 amino acids long. Germline V gives CDR1 SGHRS, CDR2 YFSETQ. V dropped 4 bases and J dropped 0 bases, with 4 bases sitting between them. As DNA, the CDR3 is TGCGCCAGCAGCCGGGCAACTAATGAAAAACTGTTTTTT. As protein: CASSRATNEKLFF.

This clone was observed a few times. The rearrangement joins TRBV28 to TRBJ2-7; D might be TRBD2 (7 bases). Trimming stripped 6 bases from V and 4 bases from J, with 25 bases between. Looked up from germline, CDR1 is MDHEN and CDR2 is SYDVKM. This CDR3 is built from 17 residues. CDR3 sequence: CASSNLGPGGGVYEQYF. CDR3 sequence (DNA): TGTGCCAGCAGCAATTTAGGCCCTGGAGGGGGGGTTTACGAGCAGTACTTC.

The CDR3 loop reads CASSVGGSADTQYF. The CDR3 DNA sequence: TGTGCCAGTAGCGTGGGAGGGAGTGCAGATACGCAGTATTTT. The V and J genes are TRBV19 and TRBJ2-3; 7 bases map to TRBD2. The ends lost 6 bases at V and 4 bases at J; junction bases unmatched: 7. Germline CDR1 and CDR2: LNHDA and SQIVND (reference sequence). This CDR3 comprises 14 residues.

The chain carries TRBV6-5 and TRBJ2-5; D not resolved. V gave up 5 bases and J gave up 7 bases, with 11 bases separating them. Germline CDR1 reads MNHEY; CDR2 reads SVGAGI. The CDR3 covers 12 residues. The CDR3 spells CASSRQEGTQYF. The CDR3 DNA sequence: TGTGCCAGCAGTAGGCAGGAAGGGACCCAGTACTTC.

The rearrangement joins TRBV28 to TRBJ1-1; 8 bases map to TRBD1. V lost 5 bases and J lost 6; bases outside the gene matches: 8. Germline CDR1 MDHEN, CDR2 SYDVKM. The CDR3 runs 14 residues. The CDR3: CASSLPTGVPEAFF. The CDR3 nucleotides read TGTGCCAGCAGTCTACCGACAGGGGTACCTGAAGCTTTCTTT.

This chain's CDR3 is CASSPGTSESNEQFF. Here the CDR3 DNA reads TGTGCCAGCAGCCCCGGGACTAGCGAAAGCAATGAGCAGTTCTTC. V gene TRBV7-6 combines with J gene TRBJ2-1; 10 bases map to TRBD2. This CDR3 region has 15 residues. V gave up 5 bases and J gave up 6 bases; unmatched junction bases: 7. The V gene's germline CDR1 is SGHVS and CDR2 FNYEAQ.

The chain is built from TRBV21-1 and TRBJ2-1; TRBD2 was called by the table and not checked on the DNA. TRBV21-1 corresponds to a pseudogene. The CDR3 loop spans 14 amino acids. CDR3 amino acids: CASSKASGSNEQFF. CDR3 DNA: TGTGCCAGCAGCAAAGCTAGCGGGAGTAATGAGCAGTTCTTC.

J is TRBJ1-1 and V is TRBV2, with TRBD1 identical over 9 bases. There are 14 residues in the CDR3. Germline CDR1 is SNHLY and CDR2 is FYNNEI. The junction had 5 bases not matched to a gene; V was cut back by 6 bases and J by 3 bases. DNA for the CDR3: TGTGCCAGCAGGGCGACAGGGGGGTACACTGAAGCTTTCTTT. Amino acid sequence: CASRATGGYTEAFF. Combining the CDR3 with reference TRBV2 and TRBJ1-1 gives the whole variable domain EPEVTQTPSHQVTQMGQEVILRCVPISNHLYFYWYRQILGQKVEFLVSFYNNEISEKSEIFDDQFSVERPDGSNFTLKIRSTKLEDSAMYFCASRATGGYTEAFFGQGTRLTVV.

The chain uses TRBV29-1 and TRBJ1-1; maybe TRBD1 (6 bases). The germline gives CDR1 SQVTM, CDR2 ANQGSEA. This CDR3 region has 14 residues. The ends were cut back, 7 bases at V and 1 base at J, with 16 bases in the middle. This CDR3 reads CSAGPGQQNTEAFF. Here the CDR3 DNA reads TGCAGCGCTGGGCCCGGACAGCAGAACACTGAAGCTTTCTTT. The entire variable domain, with the rest obtained from reference TRBV29-1 and TRBJ1-1, is as follows: SAVISQKPSRDICQRGTSLTIQCQVDSQVTMMFWYRQQPGQSLTLIATANQGSEATYESGFVIDKFPISRPNLTFSTLTVSNMSPEDSSIYLCSAGPGQQNTEAFFGQGTRLTVV.

The V gene is TRBV10-2, the J gene TRBJ2-5, with 10 bases matching TRBD2. Germline V gene data show CDR1 as WSHSY and CDR2 as SAAADI. CDR3 length: 15 residues. V trimming: 2 bases; J trimming: 0 bases; junction bases outside the gene matches: 0. This CDR3 is CASSETSGDQETQYF. The CDR3 nucleotides read TGCGCCAGCAGTGAGACTAGCGGGGACCAAGAGACCCAGTACTTC.

This clone was seen a few times. The V gene is TRBV18, the J gene TRBJ2-1; TRBD1 matches 7 bases. Germline CDR1 is KGHSH and CDR2 is LQKENI. V dropped 3 bases and J dropped 0; count of bases not matched to a gene: 2. The CDR3 is 15 amino acids. The CDR3 DNA reads as TGTGCCAGCTCACCGGGACAGAGCTCCTACAATGAGCAGTTCTTC. Its protein product is CASSPGQSSYNEQFF.

The chain has TRBV16 and TRBJ2-7, with D unresolved. Trimming pared 4 bases from V and 6 bases from J, leaving 10 bases between. Germline V gene data show CDR1 as KGHSY and CDR2 as FQNENV. The CDR3 is 12 amino acids. CDR3 sequence (DNA): TGTGCCAGCAGCCCCTTGAGTGTCGAGCAGTACTTC. Its translation is CASSPLSVEQYF.

The rearrangement uses TRBV27 and TRBJ1-1; tentatively, D is TRBD1 (5 bases). The germline V and J ends were trimmed by 2 bases and 0 bases, with 13 bases remaining between them. This CDR3 region has 16 residues. Germline V lookup: CDR1 MNHEY, CDR2 SMNVEV (reference sequence). CDR3 bases: TGTGCCAGCAGTTTACGTCGACAGACTTTGAACACTGAAGCTTTCTTT. Residues: CASSLRRQTLNTEAFF.

This sequence joins TRBV7-2 and TRBJ1-2, with 7 bases matching TRBD1. Trimming at V came to 5 bases and at J to 2 bases, leaving 11 bases not matched to a gene. Germline V gene lookup returns CDR1 SGHTA and CDR2 FQGNSA. The CDR3 contains 16 residues. The CDR3 sequence is CASSPGDSRKNYGYTF. CDR3 nucleotide sequence: TGTGCCAGCAGCCCAGGGGACAGTAGGAAGAACTATGGCTACACCTTC.

The gene calls are TRBV6-1 and TRBJ2-3, with 12 bases lining up with TRBD2. Trimming at V came to 4 bases and at J to 4 bases, leaving 6 bases not matched to a gene. Germline V gene lookup returns CDR1 MNHNS and CDR2 SASEGT. The CDR3 totals 16 residues. CDR3 bases: TGTGCCAGCAGTGGTCTAGCGGGAGGGCAACCAGATACGCAGTATTTT. Its protein product is CASSGLAGGQPDTQYF.

Within the sample, this clone is medium-sized. The chain carries TRBV29-1 and TRBJ2-7; D gene ambiguous. The germline gives CDR1 SQVTM, CDR2 ANQGSEA. The V end lost 6 bases, the J end lost 3 bases, and 6 bases lay between the germline ends. The CDR3 sequence is 10 residues long. CDR3 residues: CSVRSYEQYF. As DNA, the CDR3 is TGCAGCGTCCGCAGCTACGAGCAGTACTTC.

V and J are TRBV19 and TRBJ2-2, with D possibly being TRBD2 (7 bases). Germline assignment: CDR1 LNHDA and CDR2 SQIVND (reference sequence). The V and J ends lost 5 bases and 5 bases respectively, with 15 bases between them. The CDR3 is 15 amino acids. The CDR3 region is CASSRGAQDTGELFF. The DNA of the CDR3 is TGTGCCAGTAGTCGGGGGGCTCAAGATACCGGGGAGCTGTTTTTT.

The chain has TRBV9 and TRBJ2-1; 13 bases are a match to TRBD2. This CDR3 has 15 residues. The V and J ends lost 4 bases and 8 bases, in that order; junction bases with no gene match: 6. Germline V CDR1 and CDR2: SGDLS, YYNGEE. CDR3 sequence (DNA): TGTGCCAGCAGCCCGTGGACTAGCGGGAGTTATGAGCAGTTCTTC. It translates to CASSPWTSGSYEQFF.

This chain uses TRBV18 with TRBJ2-7; TRBD1 agrees at 7 bases. Germline values: CDR1 KGHSH, CDR2 LQKENI. V was clipped by 3 bases and J by 6 bases; unmatched bases: 5. The length of the CDR3 is 13 residues. CDR3 in DNA: TGTGCCAGCTCACCTGAAACAGGGGCCGAGCAGTACTTC. Its protein product is CASSPETGAEQYF.

The CDR3 coding sequence is TGTGCCATCAGTGAGTCTATTAGCAGTGGCATTCAGTACTTC. Translated, it gives CAISESISSGIQYF. This chain connects TRBV10-3 to TRBJ2-4; unclear D gene. Trimming pared 0 bases from V and 9 bases from J, leaving 12 bases between. Germline values: CDR1 ENHRY, CDR2 SYGVKD. The CDR3 runs 14 residues.

The V call is TRBV6-2 or TRBV6-3, the J call TRBJ1-5; D gene ambiguous. V shed 5 bases and J shed 1 base, with 6 bases lying between them. The CDR3 sequence is 13 residues long. The germline gives CDR1 MNHEY, CDR2 SVGEGT. DNA of the CDR3: TGTGCCAGCAGTCCCCAAAGCAATCAGCCCCAGCATTTT. Residues: CASSPQSNQPQHF.

The chain links TRBV2 to TRBJ2-1; 9 nucleotides match TRBD1. In germline, CDR1 is SNHLY, CDR2 FYNNEI. The CDR3 runs to 15 residues. V was pared by 6 bases and J by 3 bases, with 6 bases of the junction left unmatched. The CDR3 here is CASSSDRGVYNEQFF. CDR3 DNA: TGTGCCAGCAGCTCCGACAGGGGGGTCTACAATGAGCAGTTCTTC.

The chain links TRBV5-8 to TRBJ1-1, with D tentatively TRBD1 (6 bases). CDR1 and CDR2 (germline): SGHTS, YDEGEE. The CDR3 spans 15 residues. Trimming stripped 2 bases from V and 4 bases from J, with 15 bases between. Written as DNA, the CDR3 is TGTGCCAGCAGCTTCCTCAGGGGTGGTGGCACTGAAGCTTTCTTT. Translation gives CASSFLRGGGTEAFF.

This chain connects TRBV10-1 to TRBJ2-6; the D is unclear. Germline CDR1 and CDR2: WNHNN and SYGVQD (reference sequence). The CDR3 contains 13 residues. V was clipped by 2 bases and J by 4 bases, with 3 bases between them. The chain's CDR3 is CASSEQGANVLTF. The DNA for the CDR3 is TGCGCCAGCAGTGAGCAGGGGGCCAACGTCCTGACTTTC.

The chain links TRBV5-4 to TRBJ2-7, with a weak D call TRBD2 (6 bases). V was cut by 4 bases and J by 3 bases, with 14 bases left in between. Germline CDR1 SGHNT, CDR2 YYREEE (reference sequence). The CDR3 covers 14 residues. Here the CDR3 reads CASSGGRRDYEQYF. CDR3 in DNA: TGTGCCAGCAGCGGGGGTCGGCGGGACTACGAGCAGTACTTC. Full variable domain (missing parts from reference TRBV5-4 and TRBJ2-7): ETGVTQSPTHLIKTRGQQVTLRCSSQSGHNTVSWYQQALGQGPQFIFQYYREEENGRGNFPPRFSGLQFPNYSSELNVNALELDDSALYLCASSGGRRDYEQYFGPGTRLTVT.